This passage covers 17 T cell receptor beta chains from one sample sequenced in a study of cytomegalovirus exposure and HLA in healthy donors. The PCR used 60 Vbeta and 13 Jbeta primers. TCRdb keeps only in-frame clones here, not all; method: immunoSEQ multiplex PCR. The sample has about 130,000 clones; about 80% are singletons. Sequencing input: PBMCs. The origin of the receptors is a man aged 25 to 45 in good health and CMV-seropositive.

V is TRBV11-2 and J is TRBJ1-2; 8 bases align to TRBD1. Per the germline V gene, CDR1 is SGHAT and CDR2 is FQNNGV. This CDR3 spans 13 amino acids. The V gene end was trimmed by 4 bases and the J gene end by 6 bases; junction bases not matched to a gene: 4. The CDR3: CASSSGQGHGYTF. DNA for the CDR3: TGTGCCAGCAGCTCCGGACAGGGCCATGGCTACACCTTC.

The V gene is TRBV9, the J gene TRBJ1-2; D may be TRBD1 (6 bases). The germline gives CDR1 SGDLS, CDR2 YYNGEE. The CDR3 has 14 amino acids. V lost 4 bases to trimming and J lost 4 bases, with 14 bases between them. CDR3 region: CASSPGQMLYGYTF. The CDR3, as DNA: TGTGCCAGCAGCCCTGGACAGATGCTCTATGGCTACACCTTC.

J is TRBJ2-1 and V is TRBV29-1; the match to TRBD1 covers 9 bases. CDR1 and CDR2 (germline): SQVTM, ANQGSEA. The CDR3 length is 13 residues. V dropped 7 bases and J dropped 6; count of bases not matched to a gene: 7. The CDR3 coding sequence is TGCAGCGCCGGACAGGGGCAGGGCAATGAGCAGTTCTTC. Protein product: CSAGQGQGNEQFF.

This chain joins TRBV27 and TRBJ1-1; D is unresolved. In germline, CDR1 is MNHEY, CDR2 SMNVEV (reference sequence). The CDR3 runs 14 residues. Deletions cut 5 bases from V and 4 bases from J, with 14 bases between. CDR3 region: CASSRTTFGTEAFF. As DNA, the CDR3 is TGTGCCAGCAGTCGTACTACGTTTGGCACTGAAGCTTTCTTT.

The chain carries TRBV10-3 and TRBJ1-3; 9 bases are shared with TRBD1. Looked up from germline, CDR1 is ENHRY and CDR2 is SYGVKD. The CDR3 runs to 16 residues. J gave up 1 base and V 1 base, and 2 bases lay outside the gene matches. In DNA form, the CDR3 reads TGTGCCATCAGTGAGTTCGGGACAGGGTCTGGAAACACCATATATTTT. It translates to CAISEFGTGSGNTIYF.

V usage is TRBV4-1 and J usage is TRBJ1-1; D ambiguous. Trimming pared 3 bases from V and 2 bases from J, leaving 7 bases between. Germline V gene sequence: CDR1 MGHRA, CDR2 YSYEKL. The CDR3 consists of 13 residues. CDR3 in DNA: TGCGCCAGCAGCCATAAGACAAACACTGAAGCTTTCTTT. Amino acid sequence: CASSHKTNTEAFF.

The chain carries TRBV10-3 and TRBJ1-4, with 8 nucleotides matching TRBD1. The V gene's germline CDR1 is ENHRY and CDR2 SYGVKD. The CDR3 consists of 16 residues. V shed 0 bases and J 6 bases; nucleotides not matched to a gene: 6. The CDR3 DNA follows: TGTGCCATCAGTGAGTCAGGAGGGACAGGACATGAAAAACTGTTTTTT. Protein sequence: CAISESGGTGHEKLFF.

This chain joins TRBV9 and TRBJ2-7; 9 positions agree with TRBD2. Germline CDR1 reads SGDLS; CDR2 reads YYNGEE. Trimming removed 4 bases from V and 4 bases from J; junction bases left unmatched: 12. The CDR3 consists of 16 residues. The CDR3 loop is CASSPWGLSGGYEQYF. The CDR3 coding sequence is TGTGCCAGCAGCCCTTGGGGACTTAGCGGGGGATACGAGCAGTACTTC.

The chain links TRBV7-3 to TRBJ1-5; no definite D call. Germline V gene sequence: CDR1 SGHTA, CDR2 FQGTGA. The CDR3 spans 14 residues. Trimming left V 2 bases short and J 4 bases short, with 9 bases between. CDR3 bases: TGTGCCAGCAGCTTAGATAATAGAAATCAGCCCCAGCATTTT. This gives the protein CASSLDNRNQPQHF.

The chain is built from TRBV9 and TRBJ1-2; D not certain. This CDR3 has 15 residues. Deletions cut 0 bases from V and 0 bases from J, with 9 bases between. The germline CDR1 and CDR2 sequences are SGDLS and YYNGEE. For the CDR3, the DNA is TGTGCCAGCAGCGTAGTGGGCGACCCTAACTATGGCTACACCTTC. Translation: CASSVVGDPNYGYTF.

V and J are TRBV27 and TRBJ2-1, with TRBD2 identical over 7 bases. The V and J ends lost 3 bases and 15 bases, in that order; junction bases with no gene match: 8. In germline, CDR1 is MNHEY, CDR2 SMNVEV (reference sequence). This CDR3 comprises 12 residues. The CDR3 protein is CASSLIGGIRFF. CDR3 nucleotides: TGTGCCAGCAGTTTGATCGGGGGGATCAGGTTCTTC.

The rearrangement links TRBV29-1 to TRBJ2-5, with D unresolved. The ends were cut back, 3 bases at V and 3 bases at J, with 11 bases in the middle. Germline-derived CDR1 and CDR2 are SQVTM and ANQGSEA. This CDR3 comprises 13 residues. The CDR3 DNA reads TGCAGCGTTGATTCTTGGCAGAAAGAGACCCAGTACTTC. It codes for CSVDSWQKETQYF.

J is TRBJ2-7 and V is TRBV10-3; 7 nucleotides match TRBD1. There are 12 residues in the CDR3. From germline, CDR1 is ENHRY and CDR2 SYGVKD. The J segment lost 3 bases and the V segment lost 10 bases, leaving 6 bases of the junction unmatched. The CDR3 region is CATRQGGYEQYF. The CDR3 DNA follows: TGTGCCACCCGACAGGGCGGCTACGAGCAGTACTTC.

This chain uses TRBV18 with TRBJ2-3, with TRBD2 identical over 10 bases. The germline V gene has CDR1 KGHSH and CDR2 LQKENI. Trimming at V came to 3 bases and at J to 4 bases, leaving 4 bases not matched to a gene. The CDR3 consists of 15 residues. DNA of the CDR3: TGTGCCAGCTCACCTTATGGGACTAGCGCAGATACGCAGTATTTT. Amino acid sequence: CASSPYGTSADTQYF.

Only a few counts were recorded for this clone. V gene TRBV7-9 combines with J gene TRBJ2-7; D might be TRBD2 (5 bases). The CDR3 runs 14 residues. Trimming took 1 base from V and 5 from J, leaving 12 bases between them. From germline, CDR1 is SEHNR and CDR2 FQNEAQ (reference sequence). The CDR3 DNA reads as TGTGCCAGCAGCTTAGGCCTACGAGCGGACGAGCAGTACTTC. Residues: CASSLGLRADEQYF.

The chain is built from TRBV5-1 and TRBJ2-5; 9 bases map to TRBD2. This CDR3 contains 15 residues. V shed 0 bases, J shed 5 bases, and the junction held 5 bases outside the gene matches. Germline CDR1 reads SGHRS; CDR2 reads YFSETQ. This CDR3 reads CASSLGSGGWETQYF. The CDR3 nucleotides read TGCGCCAGCAGCTTGGGTAGCGGGGGTTGGGAGACCCAGTACTTC. The full variable domain, its missing parts supplied by reference TRBV5-1 and TRBJ2-5, is KAGVTQTPRYLIKTRGQQVTLSCSPISGHRSVSWYQQTPGQGLQFLFEYFSETQRNKGNFPGRFSGRQFSNSRSEMNVSTLELGDSALYLCASSLGSGGWETQYFGPGTRLLVL.

The chain has TRBV5-5 and TRBJ1-5; no firm D call. Trimming shortened V by 1 base and J by 0 bases, and 14 bases separated the two germline ends. The CDR3 is made up of 17 amino acids. Germline CDR1 SGHKS, CDR2 YYEKEE (reference sequence). This CDR3 is CASSLSYPTISNQPQHF. CDR3 nucleotides: TGTGCCAGCAGCTTGAGTTACCCTACGATTAGCAATCAGCCCCAGCATTTT.